Described below is a single T cell receptor beta chain sequence and its context. Its matching antigen is unknown. The data originate from a study of cytomegalovirus exposure and HLA in healthy donors. The CDR3 extends over 15 amino acids. Some clones are missing from TCRdb's copy, which holds only in-frame ones; the method was immunoSEQ multiplex PCR. The sample contains around 200,000 clones, approximately 83% of which appear only once. Study findings and constraints: Most TCR sequences were uncommon, yet certain public TCRs appeared in many donors.

The donors belonged to the approximately 120-subject validation cohort, separate from the roughly 670-subject first cohort. This clonotype originated in a woman younger than 35 in good health and CMV-seropositive. The gene calls are TRBV21-1 and TRBJ2-5; the table's D gene call, TRBD1, was not cross checked with the DNA. TRBV21-1 is annotated as a pseudogene. Sequencing input: PBMCs. The CDR3, as DNA: TGTGCCAGCAGCTTACGGACAGGGGGCCTTGGGACCCAGTACTTC. It translates to CASSLRTGGLGTQYF.